This TCR beta chain was observed in a study of CD8 T cells in Susac syndrome. The germline gives CDR1 SQVTM, CDR2 ANQGSEA. The V and J ends lost 4 bases and 1 base, in that order; junction bases with no gene match: 3. The CDR3 is 15 amino acids. The RNA, about 0.45 to 1 ug, was put through reverse transcription using random hexamers. With immunoSEQ multiplex PCR, TCR beta CDR3 was amplified across 54 Vbeta and 13 Jbeta. TCRdb re-called the immunoSEQ multiplex PCR reads with MiXCR, one entry per CDR3 protein. The sample consists of 100,000 to 150,000 distinct CDR3 sequences, roughly 94% of them appearing once.

This chain uses TRBV29-1 with TRBJ1-6, with 8 positions matching TRBD1. The sample was CD8+ T cells from PBMCs. This receptor was identified in a human donor with Susac syndrome. Here the CDR3 reads CSVGQGKSYNSPLHF. The CDR3 nucleotides read TGCAGCGTTGGACAGGGGAAATCCTATAATTCACCCCTCCACTTT.